Given below is one T cell receptor (beta chain) in context. What it binds is unknown. This sample stems from a study of T cell therapy after organ transplantation. Study summary: T cells were expanded two to three weeks with 30 CMV class I/II epitopes. Blood for the short-term post-therapy sample came 4 to 8 weeks after therapy. Study outcomes and limitations: Pretherapy CD8 clonality inversely correlated with its fold change after therapy.

TCRdb keeps only in-frame clones here, not all; method: immunoSEQ multiplex PCR. Of several thousand clones listed, about 86% are singletons. The V and J ends lost 2 bases and 12 bases, in that order; junction bases with no gene match: 9. In germline, CDR1 is SEHNR, CDR2 FQNEAQ (reference sequence). CDR3 size: 16 residues. Time point defined: 4-8 weeks after completion of therapy. This TCR was recovered from a human patient who had received a solid organ transplant and had CMV disease. Some of these T cells may belong to the graft donor. The chain combines TRBV7-9 with TRBJ2-1; 14 bases are a match to TRBD2. The source was CD8+ T cells from blood, collected after autologous CMV-specific T cell therapy. This chain's CDR3 is CASSLFGTSGGLGQFF. The DNA of the CDR3 is TGTGCCAGCAGCTTATTCGGGACTAGCGGGGGTCTAGGGCAGTTCTTC.